This T cell receptor beta chain was captured by sequencing in a study of T-cell memory formation after mild COVID-19. The CDR3 contains 12 residues. The germline V gene encodes CDR1 SNHLY and CDR2 FYNNEI. Deletions cut 3 bases from V and 8 bases from J, with 10 bases between. In TCRdb, the 5' RACE reads were re-called with MiXCR into one record per CDR3 protein. The repertoire holds about 340,000 distinct CDR3 sequences, with roughly 15% as singletons. V gene TRBV2 combines with J gene TRBJ1-2, with a weak D call TRBD1 (5 bases). Specimen: PBMCs or a T cell subset sorted from them (not recorded which). This sequence was found in a man younger than 30 who had mild COVID-19 (a few samples of this study predate the infection). Cell type and time point are not known. The CDR3 loop reads CASSDWGRGYTF. The CDR3 bases are TGTGCCAGCAGTGATTGGGGGAGAGGCTACACCTTC.